The entry below describes one T cell receptor beta chain. Original processing methods: Estimates of nucleated cell counts were drawn from the amplification of reference gene primers. Measured with immunoSEQ multiplex PCR; TCRdb has only the in-frame clones, and not every one. The V and J calls and clone size are taken from that table; D and trimming were inferred from the DNA. The repertoire holds about 130,000 clones, with roughly four fifths as singletons. The CDR3 is 14 residues long. CDR1 is GTSNPN, CDR2 SVGIG, per germline (reference sequence). With 4 bases removed from V and 2 bases from J, the gap between germline ends came to 14 bases. This specimen comes from a study of blood T cell repertoires in COVID-19.

The clonotype comes from a man aged 25-45 years with COVID-19, enrolled during active disease. The chain recombines TRBV30 with TRBJ1-1, with D hard to call. The sequenced material came from peripheral blood. The CDR3 loop reads CAWIPSGYNTEAFF. Written as DNA, the CDR3 is TGTGCCTGGATCCCATCGGGGTATAACACTGAAGCTTTCTTT.